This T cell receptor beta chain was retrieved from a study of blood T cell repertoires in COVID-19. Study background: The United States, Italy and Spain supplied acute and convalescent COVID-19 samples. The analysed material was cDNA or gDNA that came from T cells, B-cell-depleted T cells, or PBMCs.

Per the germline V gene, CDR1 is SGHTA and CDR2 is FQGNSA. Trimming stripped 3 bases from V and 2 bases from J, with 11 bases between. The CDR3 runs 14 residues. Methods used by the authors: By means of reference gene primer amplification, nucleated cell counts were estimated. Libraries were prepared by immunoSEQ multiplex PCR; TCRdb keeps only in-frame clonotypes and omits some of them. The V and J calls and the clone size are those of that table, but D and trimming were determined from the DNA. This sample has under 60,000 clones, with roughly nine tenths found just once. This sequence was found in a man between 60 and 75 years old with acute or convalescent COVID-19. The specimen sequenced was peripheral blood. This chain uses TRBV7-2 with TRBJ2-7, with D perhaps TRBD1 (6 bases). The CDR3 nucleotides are TGTGCCAGCAGCTTCCAGGGGACACCCTACGAGCAGTACTTC. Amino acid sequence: CASSFQGTPYEQYF.